Sequencing of this T cell receptor beta chain was carried out in a study of shared clonotypes between healthy human individuals. About the research overall: The people who gave samples were a couple of women and a few men aged 18 to 49.

V lost 2 bases, J lost 2 bases, and 16 bases lay in between. CDR3 length: 16 amino acids. Germline assignment: CDR1 MNHEY and CDR2 SVGAGI. The authors distributed each subset's genomic DNA evenly over several immunoSEQ plates. The repertoire was sequenced with immunoSEQ multiplex PCR; TCRdb's copy has only in-frame clones and lacks some. Of roughly 2 million clones in the sample, roughly 95% were seen once. Study-level points and caveats: The genetic and exposure-history diversity represented was limited by few donors.

Naive CD8 populations comprised CD45RO-negative cells positively selected for CCR7, excluding terminally differentiated effector memory CD45RA+ cells. The donors were adults (healthy and HIV-negative) with no recent acute infections or vaccinations. As to this clone: Its antigen is unidentified.

The J gene is TRBJ2-7, the V gene TRBV6-5; D might be TRBD1 (5 bases). This receptor was obtained from a young man in good health. Sequencing input: naive CD8+ T cells sorted from blood. CDR3 sequence (DNA): TGTGCCAGCAGTTACAGCCTGGACAAACTCACCTACGAGCAGTACTTC. It yields the protein CASSYSLDKLTYEQYF.